Each of the 24 T cell receptor beta chains below was sequenced from the same sample in a study of T cell responses to AZD1222 COVID-19 vaccine. Profiling relied on immunoSEQ multiplex PCR, and the TCRdb table lists in-frame clones only, not all of them. The top ten clones hold around 9.4% of a sample with 98,000 or so clones, approximately 88% of them seen once. The sequenced sample was peripheral blood, obtained on day 0 of AZD1222 vaccination. Receptor source: an adult in good health.

A single count supports this clone. This sequence joins TRBV19 and TRBJ1-1; 8 bases line up with TRBD1. This CDR3 contains 14 residues. Per germline, CDR1 LNHDA and CDR2 SQIVND (reference sequence). The ends lost 1 base at V and 5 bases at J; junction bases unmatched: 3. The CDR3 sequence is CASSIGTGRTEAFF. The CDR3 coding sequence is TGTGCCAGTAGTATAGGGACAGGGAGGACTGAAGCTTTCTTT.

Only one count was recorded for this clone. This rearrangement joins TRBV7-9 to TRBJ1-1; 9 bases line up with TRBD1. V lost 4 bases to trimming and J lost 4 bases; unmatched junction nucleotides: 4. CDR3 length: 14 amino acids. CDR1 is SEHNR, CDR2 FQNEAQ, per germline (reference sequence). Here the CDR3 reads CASSYRGRSTEAFF. The CDR3 region has the DNA TGTGCCAGCAGCTACAGGGGGCGATCCACTGAAGCTTTCTTT.

This chain uses TRBV7-3 with TRBJ1-2, with 10 bases identical to TRBD1. The CDR3 runs 15 residues. Germline loops: CDR1 SGHTA, CDR2 FQGTGA. J gave up 8 bases and V 5 bases, and 11 bases lay outside the gene matches. The CDR3 bases are TGTGCCAGCAGCCCCCAGACAGGGGGCGCGGAGGGCTACACCTTC. This translates into CASSPQTGGAEGYTF.

The rearrangement links TRBV6-5 to TRBJ2-1; D remains unclear. Germline V gene lookup returns CDR1 MNHEY and CDR2 SVGAGI. The CDR3 has 13 amino acids. This chain's CDR3 is CVSASEAYNEQFF. The CDR3 coding sequence is TGTGTGAGCGCCTCCGAGGCCTACAATGAGCAGTTCTTC.

The V and J genes are TRBV15 and TRBJ1-5, with D possibly TRBD1 on 5 matching bases. Trimming cost V 5 bases and J 5 bases, with 13 bases left between them. The CDR3 loop spans 14 amino acids. Germline V gives CDR1 LNHNV, CDR2 YYDKDF (reference sequence). In DNA form, the CDR3 reads TGTGCCACCAGCCGGGGCCAGCGACATCAGCCCCAGCATTTT. This gives the protein CATSRGQRHQPQHF.

This chain links TRBV9 with TRBJ2-5; a weak D match, TRBD2 (6 bases). Deletions cut 4 bases from V and 4 bases from J, with 14 bases between. The CDR3 is 14 amino acids. CDR1 SGDLS and CDR2 YYNGEE come from the germline V gene. The DNA of the CDR3 is TGTGCCAGCAGCTACAGCCCCGGGAGAGAGACCCAGTACTTC. Translating it yields CASSYSPGRETQYF.

V is TRBV5-1 and J is TRBJ2-6; D is unclear. The CDR3 loop spans 17 amino acids. V was cut by 0 bases and J by 0 bases, with 10 bases left in between. The germline V gene has CDR1 SGHRS and CDR2 YFSETQ. The CDR3 region has the DNA TGCGCCAGCAGCTTGGCCACGGTGGGCTCTGGGGCCAACGTCCTGACTTTC. Residues: CASSLATVGSGANVLTF.

The chain uses TRBV5-1 and TRBJ1-2; D is uncertain. This CDR3 is built from 15 residues. Per the germline V gene, CDR1 is SGHRS and CDR2 is YFSETQ. Trimming stripped 0 bases from V and 6 bases from J, with 15 bases between. The CDR3 nucleotides read TGCGCCAGCAGCTTGGCCGGGGAGAGTCAAGATGGCTACACCTTC. Translating it yields CASSLAGESQDGYTF.

Only one count was recorded for this clone. This chain connects TRBV7-9 to TRBJ1-2, with unresolved D. The CDR3 runs to 14 residues. Trimming left V 5 bases short and J 4 bases short, with 14 bases between. Germline V CDR1 and CDR2: SEHNR, FQNEAQ (reference sequence). CDR3 in DNA: TGTGCCAGCAGCCCCCCGACCCTCTTCTATGGCTACACCTTC. Protein: CASSPPTLFYGYTF.

The chain has TRBV7-9 and TRBJ2-3; no clear D gene. Trimming stripped 1 base from V and 2 bases from J, with 7 bases between. The CDR3 sequence is 14 residues long. From germline, CDR1 is SEHNR and CDR2 FQNEAQ (reference sequence). The CDR3 spells CASSLVQYTDTQYF. As DNA, the CDR3 is TGTGCCAGCAGCTTAGTTCAGTACACAGATACGCAGTATTTT.

This clone was seen a handful of times. The J gene is TRBJ1-1, the V gene TRBV6-5, with D possibly being TRBD1 (5 bases). CDR1 MNHEY and CDR2 SVGAGI come from the germline V gene. The ends were cut back, 6 bases at V and 7 bases at J, with 12 bases in the middle. This CDR3 contains 12 residues. CDR3: CASRGERVEAFF. The CDR3 nucleotides read TGTGCCAGCAGGGGGGAGCGGGTTGAAGCTTTCTTT.

The chain is built from TRBV28 and TRBJ2-1; 9 bases match TRBD2. The junction had 20 bases not matched to a gene; V was cut back by 8 bases and J by 0 bases. This CDR3 has 20 residues. Germline CDR1 MDHEN, CDR2 SYDVKM. The CDR3 protein is CASPPSLGASGISSYNEQFF. The CDR3 DNA is TGTGCCAGCCCGCCCTCCCTTGGGGCTAGCGGGATTAGCTCCTACAATGAGCAGTTCTTC.

The V gene is TRBV6-5, the J gene TRBJ1-2, with D unclear. This CDR3 spans 15 amino acids. Trimming took 7 bases from V and 4 from J, leaving 19 bases between them. Germline CDR1 and CDR2: MNHEY and SVGAGI. The CDR3 region is CASTPFPGPSYGYTF. CDR3 DNA: TGTGCCAGCACTCCTTTCCCCGGGCCCTCCTATGGCTACACCTTC.

The CDR3, as DNA: TGTGCCTGGAGTCCAGGGAGATTCGCCAAAAACATTCAGTACTTC. Its translation is CAWSPGRFAKNIQYF. The genes are TRBV30 and TRBJ2-4; D possibly uses TRBD1 or TRBD2 (5 bases each). The CDR3 is made up of 15 amino acids. Germline V lookup: CDR1 GTSNPN, CDR2 SVGIG (reference sequence). With 2 bases removed from V and 1 base from J, the gap between germline ends came to 12 bases. Full variable domain (rest looked up from reference TRBV30 and TRBJ2-4): SQTIHQWPATLVQPVGSPLSLECTVEGTSNPNLYWYRQAAGRGLQLLFYSVGIGQISSEVPQNLSASRPQDRQFILSSKKLLLSDSGFYLCAWSPGRFAKNIQYFGAGTRLSVL.

The chain uses TRBV4-1 and TRBJ2-1; tentative D call: TRBD1 (5 bases). Trimming removed 3 bases from V and 5 bases from J, with 11 bases in between. The V gene's germline CDR1 is MGHRA and CDR2 YSYEKL. The CDR3 runs to 14 residues. CDR3: CASSQQTVNNEQFF. CDR3 DNA: TGCGCCAGCAGCCAGCAGACAGTTAACAATGAGCAGTTCTTC.

The chain recombines TRBV27 with TRBJ2-7, with TRBD1 matching over 10 bases. The CDR3 spans 12 residues. V lost 8 bases and J lost 3; bases outside the gene matches: 1. Germline V lookup: CDR1 MNHEY, CDR2 SMNVEV (reference sequence). CDR3 residues: CASRTGGYEQYF. CDR3 nucleotides: TGTGCCAGCCGGACAGGGGGCTACGAGCAGTACTTC.

The rearrangement uses TRBV18 and TRBJ1-4; D gene ambiguous. The CDR3 totals 12 residues. Germline V gene data show CDR1 as KGHSH and CDR2 as LQKENI. The V gene lost 3 bases and the J gene lost 7 bases, with 6 bases spanning the gap. For the CDR3, the DNA is TGTGCCAGCTCACCCGACGGTGAAAAACTGTTTTTT. Amino acids: CASSPDGEKLFF. The whole variable domain, filled in from reference TRBV18 and TRBJ1-4, reads NAGVMQNPRHLVRRRGQEARLRCSPMKGHSHVYWYRQLPEEGLKFMVYLQKENIIDESGMPKERFSAEFPKEGPSILRIQQVVRGDSAAYFCASSPDGEKLFFGSGTQLSVL.

The J gene is TRBJ1-6, the V gene TRBV19, with 11 nucleotides matching TRBD1. V gave up 10 bases and J gave up 10 bases; unmatched junction bases: 9. This CDR3 contains 14 residues. The germline CDR1 and CDR2 sequences are LNHDA and SQIVND (reference sequence). DNA for the CDR3: TGTGCCACTGGGGGACAGGGGGTTGGATCACCCCTCCACTTT. The encoded protein is CATGGQGVGSPLHF.

This clone was observed once. The rearrangement links TRBV5-1 to TRBJ2-5; unclear D gene. Germline CDR1 and CDR2: SGHRS and YFSETQ. This CDR3 has 13 amino acids. V was shortened by 0 bases and J by 1 base, with 4 bases between the two germline ends. This chain's CDR3 is CASSLEGQETQYF. Here the CDR3 DNA reads TGCGCCAGCAGCTTGGAAGGCCAAGAGACCCAGTACTTC.

This chain links TRBV5-4 with TRBJ2-1; 10 bases are a match to TRBD2. The trim removed 4 bases at V and 0 bases at J, leaving 4 bases unmatched. CDR3 length: 16 amino acids. The germline V gene encodes CDR1 SGHNT and CDR2 YYREEE (reference sequence). The CDR3 is CASSKLAGGSYNEQFF. CDR3 bases: TGTGCCAGCAGCAAATTAGCGGGAGGCTCCTACAATGAGCAGTTCTTC.

The chain combines TRBV29-1 with TRBJ2-5, with 11 bases matching TRBD2. There are 14 residues in the CDR3. V lost 7 bases to trimming and J lost 7 bases; unmatched junction nucleotides: 11. Germline V gene sequence: CDR1 SQVTM, CDR2 ANQGSEA. Here the CDR3 DNA reads TGCAGCGCCCCATTTACTAGCGGGGGTCGGACCCAGTACTTC. Translating gives CSAPFTSGGRTQYF.

This clone was observed once. The chain is built from TRBV28 and TRBJ1-1; D not certain. The CDR3 covers 12 residues. CDR1 and CDR2 (germline): MDHEN, SYDVKM. Deletions cut 5 bases from V and 9 bases from J, with 13 bases between. As DNA, the CDR3 is TGTGCCAGCAGTGGGGATCGGGAGAAAGCTTTCTTT. Translated: CASSGDREKAFF.

The chain carries TRBV3-1 (or the pseudogene TRBV3-2) and TRBJ1-3; D gene unclear. This CDR3 spans 13 amino acids. With 7 bases removed from V and 0 bases from J, the gap between germline ends came to 7 bases. CDR1 and CDR2 from the germline V gene are LGHDT and YNNKEL (reference sequence). The CDR3 here is CASNADSGNTIYF. CDR3 bases: TGTGCCAGCAATGCGGACTCTGGAAACACCATATATTTT.

The chain links TRBV3-1 (or the pseudogene TRBV3-2) to TRBJ1-6, with D possibly matching TRBD1 (5 bases). The ends were cut back, 11 bases at V and 5 bases at J, with 7 bases in the middle. CDR1 and CDR2 from the germline V gene are LGHDT and YNNKEL (reference sequence). This CDR3 is 11 amino acids long. The CDR3: CAGGDNSPLHF. For the CDR3, the DNA is TGTGCCGGGGGGGATAATTCACCCCTCCACTTT.